The T cell receptor beta chain described here comes from a study of PD-L1 blockade in urothelial cancer. For the study at large: Each patient had 0 to 3 earlier chemotherapy regimens. The median T cell count in blood samples was 141,255.

Study-wide findings and caveats: At the 3-week point, tumor-associated blood clones expanded more in durable-benefit patients.

Assay: immunoSEQ multiplex PCR; the TCRdb copy retains only in-frame clones and omits some. This sample has about 120,000 clones, with more than 75% found just once. Documented time point: peripheral blood 6 weeks after treatment start. The patients had locally advanced or metastatic urothelial carcinoma. J was trimmed by 3 bases and V by 4 bases; bases with no gene match: 4. The CDR3 consists of 15 residues. In germline, CDR1 is MGHDK, CDR2 SYGVNS. A note on this clone: The antigen is unknown.

The sample in question was PBMCs, obtained around atezolizumab (anti-PD-L1) treatment. The clonotype was recovered from a man aged 45-65 years with urothelial cancer. V usage is TRBV25-1 and J usage is TRBJ1-4, with 8 bases that match TRBD1. The CDR3 DNA sequence: TGTGCCAGCAGTGGACAGGGGAGGTCTAATGAAAAACTGTTTTTT. Residues: CASSGQGRSNEKLFF. Full variable domain (outside the CDR3, taken from reference TRBV25-1 and TRBJ1-4): EADIYQTPRYLVIGTGKKITLECSQTMGHDKMYWYQQDPGMELHLIHYSYGVNSTEKGDLSSESTVSRIRTEHFPLTLESARPSHTSQYLCASSGQGRSNEKLFFGSGTQLSVL.